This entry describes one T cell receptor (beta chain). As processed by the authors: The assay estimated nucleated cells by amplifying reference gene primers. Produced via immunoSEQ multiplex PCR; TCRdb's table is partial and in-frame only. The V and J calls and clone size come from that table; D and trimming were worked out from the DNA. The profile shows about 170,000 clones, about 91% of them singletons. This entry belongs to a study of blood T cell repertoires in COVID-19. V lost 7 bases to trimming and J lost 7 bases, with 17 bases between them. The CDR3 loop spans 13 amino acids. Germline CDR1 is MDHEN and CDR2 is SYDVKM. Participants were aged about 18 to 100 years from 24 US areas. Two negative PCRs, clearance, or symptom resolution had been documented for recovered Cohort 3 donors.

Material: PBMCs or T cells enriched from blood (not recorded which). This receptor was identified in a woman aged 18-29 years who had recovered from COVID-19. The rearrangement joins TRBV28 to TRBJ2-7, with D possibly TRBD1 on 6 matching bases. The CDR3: CASNRQELGEQYF. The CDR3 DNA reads TGTGCCAGCAATCGACAGGAACTGGGAGAGCAGTACTTC.